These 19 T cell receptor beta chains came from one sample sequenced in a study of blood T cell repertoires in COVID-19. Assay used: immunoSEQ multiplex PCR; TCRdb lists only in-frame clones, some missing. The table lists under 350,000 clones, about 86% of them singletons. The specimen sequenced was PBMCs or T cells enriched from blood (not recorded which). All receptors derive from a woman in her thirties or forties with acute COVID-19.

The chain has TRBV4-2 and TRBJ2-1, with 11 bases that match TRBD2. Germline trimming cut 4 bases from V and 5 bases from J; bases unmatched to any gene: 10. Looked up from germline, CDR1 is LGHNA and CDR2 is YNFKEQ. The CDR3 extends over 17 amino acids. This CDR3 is CASSRTSGRTLDNEQFF. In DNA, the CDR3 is TGTGCCAGCAGCCGAACTAGCGGGAGAACTTTGGACAATGAGCAGTTCTTC.

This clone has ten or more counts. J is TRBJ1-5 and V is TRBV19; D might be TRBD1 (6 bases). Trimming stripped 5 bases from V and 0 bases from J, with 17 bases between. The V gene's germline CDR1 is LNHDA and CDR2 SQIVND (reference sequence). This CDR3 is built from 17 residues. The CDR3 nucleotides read TGTGCCAGTAGTTTGACAGGTCGAGCAGATAGCAATCAGCCCCAGCATTTT. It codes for CASSLTGRADSNQPQHF. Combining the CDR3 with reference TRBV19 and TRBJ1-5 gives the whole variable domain DGGITQSPKYLFRKEGQNVTLSCEQNLNHDAMYWYRQDPGQGLRLIYYSQIVNDFQKGDIAEGYSVSREKKESFPLTVTSAQKNPTAFYLCASSLTGRADSNQPQHFGDGTRLSIL.

The CDR3 is CASSLAASGGVEQFF. CDR3 nucleotides: TGTGCCAGCAGCTTGGCGGCTAGCGGGGGGGTAGAGCAGTTCTTC. V gene TRBV5-4 combines with J gene TRBJ2-1, with TRBD2 matching over 12 bases. Germline V gene data show CDR1 as SGHNT and CDR2 as YYREEE (reference sequence). The V gene end was trimmed by 0 bases and the J gene end by 10 bases; junction bases not matched to a gene: 5. This CDR3 region has 15 residues.

CDR3 in DNA: TGTGCCAGCAGTCTCGCAATAGCGTACCTCTACAATGAGCAGTTCTTC. It yields the protein CASSLAIAYLYNEQFF. The rearrangement links TRBV28 to TRBJ2-1; D is perhaps TRBD2 (5 bases). V gave up 5 bases and J gave up 3 bases, with 17 bases separating them. The CDR3 length is 16 residues. Germline-derived CDR1 and CDR2 are MDHEN and SYDVKM.

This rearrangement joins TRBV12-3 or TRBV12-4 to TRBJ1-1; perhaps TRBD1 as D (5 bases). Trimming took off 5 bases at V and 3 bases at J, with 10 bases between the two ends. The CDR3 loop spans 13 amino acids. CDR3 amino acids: CASSPQGDTEAFF. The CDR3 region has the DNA TGTGCCAGCAGTCCCCAGGGTGACACTGAAGCTTTCTTT.

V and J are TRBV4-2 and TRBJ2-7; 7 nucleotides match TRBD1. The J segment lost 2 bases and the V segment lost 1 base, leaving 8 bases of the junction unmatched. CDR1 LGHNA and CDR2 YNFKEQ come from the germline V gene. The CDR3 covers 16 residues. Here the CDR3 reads CASSQVSTGQTYEQYF. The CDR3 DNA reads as TGTGCCAGCAGCCAAGTTTCGACAGGGCAGACCTACGAGCAGTACTTC.

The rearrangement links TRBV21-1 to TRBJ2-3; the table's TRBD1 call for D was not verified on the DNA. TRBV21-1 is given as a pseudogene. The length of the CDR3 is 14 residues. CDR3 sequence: CASSKDRGNNTQYF. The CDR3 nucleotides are TGTGCCAGCAGCAAAGACAGGGGTAACAATACGCAGTATTTT.

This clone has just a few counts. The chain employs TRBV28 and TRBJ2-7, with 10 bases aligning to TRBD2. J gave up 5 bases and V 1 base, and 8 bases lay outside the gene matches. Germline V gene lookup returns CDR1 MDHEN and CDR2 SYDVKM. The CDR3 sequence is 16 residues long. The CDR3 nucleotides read TGTGCCAGCAGTTTATTTTCTAGCGGGAGCTTCCACGAGCAGTACTTC. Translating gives CASSLFSSGSFHEQYF.

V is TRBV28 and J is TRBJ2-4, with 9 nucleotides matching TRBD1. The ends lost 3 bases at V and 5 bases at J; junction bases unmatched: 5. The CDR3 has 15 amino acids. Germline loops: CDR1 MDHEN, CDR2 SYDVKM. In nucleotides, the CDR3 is TGTGCCAGCAGTTTTAGTCACAGGGGGCAAAACATTCAGTACTTC. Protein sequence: CASSFSHRGQNIQYF.

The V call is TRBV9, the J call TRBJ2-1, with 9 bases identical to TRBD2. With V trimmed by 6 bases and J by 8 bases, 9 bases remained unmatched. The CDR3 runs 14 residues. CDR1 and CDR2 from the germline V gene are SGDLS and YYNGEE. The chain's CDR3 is CASKASGASDEQFF. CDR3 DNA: TGTGCCAGCAAGGCTAGCGGGGCGTCGGATGAGCAGTTCTTC.

CDR3 in amino acids: CASSPPGGSGNTIYF. The CDR3 nucleotides are TGTGCCAGCAGCCCACCGGGGGGCTCTGGAAACACCATATATTTT. The rearrangement links TRBV14 to TRBJ1-3; tentative D call: TRBD1 (5 bases). The CDR3 runs 15 residues. Germline CDR1 is SGHDN and CDR2 is FVKESK. V dropped 4 bases and J dropped 0 bases, with 10 bases sitting between them.

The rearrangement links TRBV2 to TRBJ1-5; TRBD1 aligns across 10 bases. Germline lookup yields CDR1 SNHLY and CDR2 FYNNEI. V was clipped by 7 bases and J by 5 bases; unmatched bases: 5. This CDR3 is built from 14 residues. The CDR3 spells CASNKGTGDQPQHF. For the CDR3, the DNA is TGTGCCAGCAATAAGGGGACAGGGGATCAGCCCCAGCATTTT.

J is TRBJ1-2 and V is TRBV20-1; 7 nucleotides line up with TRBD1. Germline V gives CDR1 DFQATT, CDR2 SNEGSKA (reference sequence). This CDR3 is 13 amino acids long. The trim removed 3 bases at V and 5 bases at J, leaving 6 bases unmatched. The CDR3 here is CSASGGQNYGYTF. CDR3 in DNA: TGCAGTGCTAGTGGGGGACAGAATTATGGCTACACCTTC.

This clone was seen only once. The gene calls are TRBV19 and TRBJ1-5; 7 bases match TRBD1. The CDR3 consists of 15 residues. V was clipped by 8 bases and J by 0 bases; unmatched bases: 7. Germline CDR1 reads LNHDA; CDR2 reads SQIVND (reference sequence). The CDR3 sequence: CASLGQTYSNQPQHF. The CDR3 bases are TGTGCCAGTTTGGGACAGACTTATAGCAATCAGCCCCAGCATTTT.

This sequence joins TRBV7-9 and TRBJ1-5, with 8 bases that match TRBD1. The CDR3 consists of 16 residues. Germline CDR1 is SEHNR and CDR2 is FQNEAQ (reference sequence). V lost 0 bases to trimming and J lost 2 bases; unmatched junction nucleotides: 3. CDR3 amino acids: CASSLAGTGGNQPQHF. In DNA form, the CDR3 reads TGTGCCAGCAGCTTAGCCGGGACAGGCGGCAATCAGCCCCAGCATTTT.

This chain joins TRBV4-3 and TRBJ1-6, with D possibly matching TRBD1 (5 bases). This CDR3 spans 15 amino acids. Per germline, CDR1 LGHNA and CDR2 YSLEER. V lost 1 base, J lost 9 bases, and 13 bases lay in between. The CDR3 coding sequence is TGCGCCAGCAGCCAAGCGGGGGTAGGCACTTCACCCCTCCACTTT. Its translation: CASSQAGVGTSPLHF.

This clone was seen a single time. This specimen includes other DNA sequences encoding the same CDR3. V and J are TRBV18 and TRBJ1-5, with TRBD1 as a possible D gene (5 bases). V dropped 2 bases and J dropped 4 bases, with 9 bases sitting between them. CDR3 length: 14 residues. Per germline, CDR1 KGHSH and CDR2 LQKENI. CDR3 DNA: TGTGCCAGCTCACCAGGGGCAGAAAATCAGCCCCAGCATTTT. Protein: CASSPGAENQPQHF.

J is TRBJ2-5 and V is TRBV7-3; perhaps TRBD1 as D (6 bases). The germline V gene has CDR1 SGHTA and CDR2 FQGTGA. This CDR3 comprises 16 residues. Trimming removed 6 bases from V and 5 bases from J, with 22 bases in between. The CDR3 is CASSAMGQGSSETQYF. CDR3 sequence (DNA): TGTGCCAGCAGTGCCATGGGGCAGGGGAGTAGCGAGACCCAGTACTTC. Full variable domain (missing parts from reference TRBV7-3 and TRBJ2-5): GAGVSQTPSNKVTEKGKYVELRCDPISGHTALYWYRQSLGQGPEFLIYFQGTGAADDSGLPNDRFFAVRPEGSVSTLKIQRTERGDSAVYLCASSAMGQGSSETQYFGPGTRLLVL.

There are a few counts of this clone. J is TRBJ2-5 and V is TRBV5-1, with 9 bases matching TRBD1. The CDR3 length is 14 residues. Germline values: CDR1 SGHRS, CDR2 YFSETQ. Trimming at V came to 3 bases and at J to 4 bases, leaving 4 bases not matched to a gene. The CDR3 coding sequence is TGCGCCAGCAGCTCACAGGACAGGGGAGAGACCCAGTACTTC. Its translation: CASSSQDRGETQYF.